The rows below give T cell receptor beta chains drawn from one sample of a study of blood T cell repertoires in COVID-19. The assay was immunoSEQ multiplex PCR, and TCRdb's table has in-frame clones only and misses some. The sample holds some 250,000 clones, about 89% seen once. The sample was PBMCs or T cells enriched from blood (not recorded which). The receptors here all came from a man aged 35-49 years who had recovered from COVID-19. The CDR3 runs from the conserved cysteine through the conserved F or W. The D gene is left open where the match is weak.

v_gene: TRBV7-6; d_gene: TRBD2; j_gene: TRBJ2-3; CDR3nt: TGTGCCAGCAGCTTAGGTTTGGCGGGGGGGGCAGATACGCAGTATTTT; CDR3aa: CASSLGLAGGADTQYF
v_gene: TRBV5-6; d_gene: NA; j_gene: TRBJ2-5; CDR3nt: TGTGCCAGCAGCTTGGATTGGGGCCGAGGCTTCGTGCAAGAGACCCAGTACTTC; CDR3aa: CASSLDWGRGFVQETQYF
v_gene: TRBV27; d_gene: TRBD2; j_gene: TRBJ2-3; CDR3nt: TGTGGAGCGGGACTCGTAAGTACGCAGTATTTT; CDR3aa: CGAGLVSTQYF
v_gene: TRBV10-1; d_gene: TRBD1; j_gene: TRBJ2-7; CDR3nt: TGCGCCAGCAGTGAGTCGAGGACAGGGGGCTGGTACGAGCAGTACTTC; CDR3aa: CASSESRTGGWYEQYF
v_gene: TRBV6-6; d_gene: TRBD2; j_gene: TRBJ2-5; CDR3nt: TGTGCCAGCAGTAGGACTAGCGGGAGGACCCAAGAGACCCAGTACTTC; CDR3aa: CASSRTSGRTQETQYF
v_gene: TRBV11-3; d_gene: TRBD2; j_gene: TRBJ2-3; CDR3nt: TGTGCCAGCAGCTTCGGACTAGCGGGGGACACAGATACGCAGTATTTT; CDR3aa: CASSFGLAGDTDTQYF
v_gene: TRBV7-2; d_gene: TRBD1; j_gene: TRBJ1-6; CDR3nt: TGTGCCAGCAGCTTAACTTGGGACAGGGGTAATTCACCCCTCCACTTT; CDR3aa: CASSLTWDRGNSPLHF
v_gene: TRBV6-5; d_gene: TRBD1; j_gene: TRBJ1-5; CDR3nt: TGTGCCAGCAGCGGGGGGGGACAGTTCAATCAGCCCCAGCATTTT; CDR3aa: CASSGGGQFNQPQHF
v_gene: TRBV11-3; d_gene: TRBD2; j_gene: TRBJ2-3; CDR3nt: TGTGCCAGCAGCTTCAATCTAGCGGGGGGGATCACAGATACGCAGTATTTT; CDR3aa: CASSFNLAGGITDTQYF
v_gene: TRBV28; d_gene: NA; j_gene: TRBJ2-3; CDR3nt: TGTGCCAGCAGCACCCCGGCGGAAAAGGGCACAGATACGCAGTATTTT; CDR3aa: CASSTPAEKGTDTQYF
v_gene: TRBV6-5; d_gene: NA; j_gene: TRBJ1-1; CDR3nt: TGTGCCAGCAGGATCGGTTTCGTGAACACTGAAGCTTTCTTT; CDR3aa: CASRIGFVNTEAFF
v_gene: TRBV28; d_gene: TRBD1; j_gene: TRBJ1-6; CDR3nt: TGTGCCGGCGGCCCGGGACAGAAAAATTCACCCCTCCACTTT; CDR3aa: CAGGPGQKNSPLHF
v_gene: TRBV19; d_gene: NA; j_gene: TRBJ2-7; CDR3nt: TGTGCCAGTAGTATGAGAGACAGCTCCTACGAGCAGTACTTC; CDR3aa: CASSMRDSSYEQYF
v_gene: TRBV7-9; d_gene: NA; j_gene: TRBJ1-4; CDR3nt: TGTGCCAGCAGCTTAGTTAGCGGAGCAACTAATGAAAAACTGTTTTTT; CDR3aa: CASSLVSGATNEKLFF
v_gene: TRBV6-1; d_gene: TRBD1; j_gene: TRBJ2-7; CDR3nt: TGTGCCAGCAGTGAATGGGGACAGGTTACGCAGTACTTC; CDR3aa: CASSEWGQVTQYF
v_gene: TRBV28; d_gene: TRBD1; j_gene: TRBJ2-5; CDR3nt: TGTGCCAGCAGTCCCACGGGACAGGCTTTCGAGACCCAGTACTTC; CDR3aa: CASSPTGQAFETQYF